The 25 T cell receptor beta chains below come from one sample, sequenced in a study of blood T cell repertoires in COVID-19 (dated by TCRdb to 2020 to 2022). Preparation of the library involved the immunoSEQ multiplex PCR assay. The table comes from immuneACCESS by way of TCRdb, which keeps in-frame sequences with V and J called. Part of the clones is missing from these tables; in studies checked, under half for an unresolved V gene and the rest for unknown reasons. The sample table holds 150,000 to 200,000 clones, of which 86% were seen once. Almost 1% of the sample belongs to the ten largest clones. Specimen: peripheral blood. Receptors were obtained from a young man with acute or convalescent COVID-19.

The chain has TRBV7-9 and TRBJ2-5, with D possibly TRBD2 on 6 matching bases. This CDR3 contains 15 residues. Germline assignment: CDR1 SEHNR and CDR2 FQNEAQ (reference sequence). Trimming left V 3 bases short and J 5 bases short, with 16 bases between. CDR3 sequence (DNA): TGTGCCAGCAGCTTCGCCTTTGGCGGAGGGGAGACCCAGTACTTC. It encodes CASSFAFGGGETQYF.

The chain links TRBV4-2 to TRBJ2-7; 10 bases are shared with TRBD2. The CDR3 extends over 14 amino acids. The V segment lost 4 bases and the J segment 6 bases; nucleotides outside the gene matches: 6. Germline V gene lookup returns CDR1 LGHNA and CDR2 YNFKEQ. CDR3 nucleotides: TGTGCCAGCAGCCCTAGCGGGGGAGTGGGCGAGCAGTACGTC. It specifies CASSPSGGVGEQYV.

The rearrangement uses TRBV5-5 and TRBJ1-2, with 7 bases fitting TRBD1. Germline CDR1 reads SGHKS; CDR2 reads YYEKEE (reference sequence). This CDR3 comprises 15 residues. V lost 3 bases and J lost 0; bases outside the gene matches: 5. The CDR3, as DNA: TGTGCCAGCAGCTGGGACAGACCCGCTAACTATGGCTACACCTTC. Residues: CASSWDRPANYGYTF.

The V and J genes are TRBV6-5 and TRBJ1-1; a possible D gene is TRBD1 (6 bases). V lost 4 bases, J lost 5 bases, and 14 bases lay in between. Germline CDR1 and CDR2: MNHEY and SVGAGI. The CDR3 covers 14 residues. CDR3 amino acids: CASSFRGGETEAFF. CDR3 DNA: TGTGCCAGCAGTTTTAGGGGGGGCGAGACTGAAGCTTTCTTT.

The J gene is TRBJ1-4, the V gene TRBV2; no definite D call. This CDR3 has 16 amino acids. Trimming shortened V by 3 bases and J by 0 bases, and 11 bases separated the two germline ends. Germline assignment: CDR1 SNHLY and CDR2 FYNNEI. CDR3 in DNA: TGTGCCAGCAGTGATCGAGGGTATGCAACTAATGAAAAACTGTTTTTT. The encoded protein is CASSDRGYATNEKLFF.

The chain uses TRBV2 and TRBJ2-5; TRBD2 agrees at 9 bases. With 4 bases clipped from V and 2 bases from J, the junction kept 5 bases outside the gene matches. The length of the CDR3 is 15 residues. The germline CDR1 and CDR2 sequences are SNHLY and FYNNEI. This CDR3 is CASSVQRGVQETQYF. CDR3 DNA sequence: TGTGCCAGCAGTGTTCAGCGGGGGGTTCAAGAGACCCAGTACTTC.

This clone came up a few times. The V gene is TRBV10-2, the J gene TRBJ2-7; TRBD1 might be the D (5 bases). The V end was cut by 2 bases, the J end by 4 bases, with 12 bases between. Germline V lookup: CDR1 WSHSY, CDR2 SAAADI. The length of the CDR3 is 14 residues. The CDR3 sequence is CASSEMGLTYEQYV. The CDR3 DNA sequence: TGCGCCAGCAGTGAGATGGGGCTCACATACGAGCAGTACGTC.

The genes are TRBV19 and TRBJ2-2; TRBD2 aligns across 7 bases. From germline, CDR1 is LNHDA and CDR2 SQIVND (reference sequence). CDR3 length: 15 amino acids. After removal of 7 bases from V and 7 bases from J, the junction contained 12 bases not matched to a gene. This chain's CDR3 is CASMRGSSELGELFF. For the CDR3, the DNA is TGTGCCAGTATGCGGGGGAGCTCGGAGCTCGGGGAGCTGTTTTTT.

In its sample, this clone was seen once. The CDR3 DNA sequence: TGTGCTAGTGGTTTGGTGGCAGGCGGAAACACCATATATTTT. Residues: CASGLVAGGNTIYF. This chain connects TRBV12-5 to TRBJ1-3, with D unresolved. The germline gives CDR1 LGHNT, CDR2 FRNRAP. V lost 0 bases to trimming and J lost 4 bases, with 7 bases between them. The CDR3 sequence is 14 residues long.

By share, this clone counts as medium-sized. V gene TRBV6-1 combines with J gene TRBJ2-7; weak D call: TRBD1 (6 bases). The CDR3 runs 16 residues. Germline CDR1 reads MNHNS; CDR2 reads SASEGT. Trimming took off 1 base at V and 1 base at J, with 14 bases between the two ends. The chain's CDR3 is CASSEEEGTGSYEQYV. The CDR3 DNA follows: TGTGCCAGCAGTGAAGAAGAAGGAACAGGGTCCTACGAGCAGTACGTC.

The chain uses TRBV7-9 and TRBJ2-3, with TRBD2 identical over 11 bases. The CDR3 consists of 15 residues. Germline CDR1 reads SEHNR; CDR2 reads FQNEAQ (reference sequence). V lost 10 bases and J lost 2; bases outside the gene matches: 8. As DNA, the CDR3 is TGTGCCACACCTTTAGCGGGGGGGCCCACAGATACGCAGTATTTT. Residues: CATPLAGGPTDTQYF.

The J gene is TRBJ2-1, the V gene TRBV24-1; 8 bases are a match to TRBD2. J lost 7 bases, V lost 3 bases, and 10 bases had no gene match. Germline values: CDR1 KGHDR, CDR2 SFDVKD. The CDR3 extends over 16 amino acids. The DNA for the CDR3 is TGTGCCACCAGTGATAGGACTAGCCCCCTGAAAAATGAGCAGTTCTTC. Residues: CATSDRTSPLKNEQFF.

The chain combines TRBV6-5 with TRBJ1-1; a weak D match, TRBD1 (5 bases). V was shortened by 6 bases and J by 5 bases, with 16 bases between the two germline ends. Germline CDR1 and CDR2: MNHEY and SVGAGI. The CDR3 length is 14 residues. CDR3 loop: CASRKDSGGTEAFF. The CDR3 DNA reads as TGTGCCAGCAGGAAAGACAGCGGGGGGACTGAAGCTTTCTTT.

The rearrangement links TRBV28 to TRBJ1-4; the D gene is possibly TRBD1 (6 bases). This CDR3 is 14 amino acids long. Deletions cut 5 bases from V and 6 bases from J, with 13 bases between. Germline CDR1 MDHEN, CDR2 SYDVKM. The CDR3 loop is CASSIGTSHEKLFF. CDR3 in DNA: TGTGCCAGCAGTATCGGGACATCACATGAAAAACTGTTTTTT.

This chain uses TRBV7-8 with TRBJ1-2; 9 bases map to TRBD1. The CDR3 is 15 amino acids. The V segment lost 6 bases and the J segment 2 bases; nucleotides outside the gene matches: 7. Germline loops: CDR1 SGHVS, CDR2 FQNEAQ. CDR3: CASSFSGQGNYGYTF. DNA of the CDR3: TGTGCCAGCAGTTTTTCCGGACAGGGGAACTATGGCTACACCTTC.

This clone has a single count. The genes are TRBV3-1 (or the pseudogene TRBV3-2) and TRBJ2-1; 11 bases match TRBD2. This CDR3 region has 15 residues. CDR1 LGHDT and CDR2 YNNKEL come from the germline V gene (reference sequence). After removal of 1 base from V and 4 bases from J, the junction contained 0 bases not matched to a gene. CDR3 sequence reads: CASSQGLAGYNEQFF. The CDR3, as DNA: TGTGCCAGCAGCCAAGGACTAGCGGGGTACAATGAGCAGTTCTTC.

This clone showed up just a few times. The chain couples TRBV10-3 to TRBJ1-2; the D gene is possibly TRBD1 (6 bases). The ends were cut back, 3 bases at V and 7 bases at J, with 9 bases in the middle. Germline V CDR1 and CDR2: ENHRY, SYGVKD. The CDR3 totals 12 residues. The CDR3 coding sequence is TGTGCCATCAGTGACTACAGGGCTGGCTACACCTTC. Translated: CAISDYRAGYTF.

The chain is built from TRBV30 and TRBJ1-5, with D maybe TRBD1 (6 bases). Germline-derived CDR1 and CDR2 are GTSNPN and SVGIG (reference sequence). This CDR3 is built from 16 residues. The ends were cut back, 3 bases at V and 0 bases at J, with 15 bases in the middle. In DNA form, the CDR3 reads TGTGCCTGGAGGTCAGGGGAATTTGGTAGCAATCAGCCCCAGCATTTT. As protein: CAWRSGEFGSNQPQHF. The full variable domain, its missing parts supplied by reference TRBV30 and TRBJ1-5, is SQTIHQWPATLVQPVGSPLSLECTVEGTSNPNLYWYRQAAGRGLQLLFYSVGIGQISSEVPQNLSASRPQDRQFILSSKKLLLSDSGFYLCAWRSGEFGSNQPQHFGDGTRLSIL.

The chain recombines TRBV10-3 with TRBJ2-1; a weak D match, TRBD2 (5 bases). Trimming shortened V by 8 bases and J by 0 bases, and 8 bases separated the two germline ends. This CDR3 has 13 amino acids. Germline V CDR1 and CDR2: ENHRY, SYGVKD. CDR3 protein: CAIGRDSYNEQFF. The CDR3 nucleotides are TGTGCCATCGGCCGGGACTCCTACAATGAGCAGTTCTTC.

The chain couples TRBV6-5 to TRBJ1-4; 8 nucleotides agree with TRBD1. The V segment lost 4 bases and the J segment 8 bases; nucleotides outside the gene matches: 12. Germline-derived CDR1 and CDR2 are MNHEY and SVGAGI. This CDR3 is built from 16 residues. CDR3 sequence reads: CASSSAGTGLREKLFF. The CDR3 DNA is TGTGCCAGCAGTTCCGCCGGGACAGGTTTAAGAGAAAAACTGTTTTTT.

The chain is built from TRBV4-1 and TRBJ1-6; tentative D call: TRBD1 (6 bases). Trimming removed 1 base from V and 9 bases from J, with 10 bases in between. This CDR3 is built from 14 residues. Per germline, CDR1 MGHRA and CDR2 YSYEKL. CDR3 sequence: CASSQGAGVSPLHF. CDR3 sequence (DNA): TGCGCCAGCAGCCAAGGTGCAGGGGTTTCACCCCTCCACTTT.

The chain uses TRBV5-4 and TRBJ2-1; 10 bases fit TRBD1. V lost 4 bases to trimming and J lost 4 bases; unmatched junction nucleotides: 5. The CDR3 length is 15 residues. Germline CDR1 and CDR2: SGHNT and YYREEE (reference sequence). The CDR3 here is CASSPGQGLYNEQFF. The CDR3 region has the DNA TGTGCCAGCAGCCCGGGACAGGGGCTTTACAATGAGCAGTTCTTC. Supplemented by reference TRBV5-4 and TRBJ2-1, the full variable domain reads ETGVTQSPTHLIKTRGQQVTLRCSSQSGHNTVSWYQQALGQGPQFIFQYYREEENGRGNFPPRFSGLQFPNYSSELNVNALELDDSALYLCASSPGQGLYNEQFFGPGTRLTVL.

The CDR3 sequence is CASSQSTGYHQPQHF. CDR3 nucleotide sequence: TGTGCCAGCAGCCAGTCAACAGGGTACCATCAGCCCCAGCATTTT. The V and J genes are TRBV3-1 (or the pseudogene TRBV3-2) and TRBJ1-5; D is perhaps TRBD1 (6 bases). The germline V gene has CDR1 LGHDT and CDR2 YNNKEL (reference sequence). The CDR3 spans 15 residues. Trimming left V 3 bases short and J 5 bases short, with 14 bases between.

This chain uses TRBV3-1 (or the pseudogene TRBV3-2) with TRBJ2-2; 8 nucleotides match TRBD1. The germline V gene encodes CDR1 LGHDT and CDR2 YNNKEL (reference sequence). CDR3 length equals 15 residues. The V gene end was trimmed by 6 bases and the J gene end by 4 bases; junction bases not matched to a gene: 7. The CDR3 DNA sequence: TGTGCCAGCAGTCAAAGCAGGGGGCCCACCGGGGAGCTGTTTTTT. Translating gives CASSQSRGPTGELFF.

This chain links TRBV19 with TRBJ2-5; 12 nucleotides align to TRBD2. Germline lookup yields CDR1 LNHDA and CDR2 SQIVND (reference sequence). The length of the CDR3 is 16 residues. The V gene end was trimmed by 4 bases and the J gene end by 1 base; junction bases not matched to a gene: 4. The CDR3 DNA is TGTGCCAGTAGTAGTAGGACTAGCGGGGTCCAAGAGACCCAGTACTTC. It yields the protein CASSSRTSGVQETQYF.